The 28 T cell receptor beta chains given below trace back to one sample, sequenced in a study of low-dose radiotherapy and immunotherapy resistance in tumors. Priming of first-strand cDNA relied on TRAV- and TRBV-specific primers (covering alpha and beta chains). The TCRs were subjected to amplification over about 20 PCR cycles employing a constant-region primer in conjunction with a V-primer adapter. TCRdb ran MiXCR on the reads and lists one entry per CDR3 protein. Altogether approximately 90,000 distinct CDR3 sequences are present, roughly a sixth being singletons, with the ten largest covering 2.5% to 3.5%. The time point is: before trial treatment. This sample comprised PBMCs, obtained before treatment. The receptors were sampled from a male donor with prostate cancer.

This clonotype was seen many times. The rearrangement links TRBV11-2 to TRBJ2-6; TRBD1 aligns across 8 bases. Germline V lookup: CDR1 SGHAT, CDR2 FQNNGV. The CDR3 consists of 19 residues. V lost 6 bases, J lost 0 bases, and 13 bases stayed unmatched. The CDR3 coding sequence is TGTGCCAGCAGTATCCGATGGTACAGGGGGACCTCTGGGGCCAACGTCCTGACTTTC. Translation: CASSIRWYRGTSGANVLTF.

This clonotype is classed as medium-sized. The V call is TRBV6-5, the J call TRBJ2-5; weak D call: TRBD2 (6 bases). Trimming took off 4 bases at V and 2 bases at J, with 8 bases between the two ends. In germline, CDR1 is MNHEY, CDR2 SVGAGI. The CDR3 is 13 amino acids. CDR3 amino acids: CASSFGLQETQYF. DNA of the CDR3: TGTGCCAGCAGTTTCGGACTACAAGAGACCCAGTACTTC.

About this clonotype itself: A much bigger clone sits one base away, suggesting this may be a read error. The gene calls are TRBV5-5 and TRBJ2-5; D is undetermined. This CDR3 has 12 amino acids. In germline, CDR1 is SGHKS, CDR2 YYEKEE (reference sequence). Trimming took off 4 bases at V and 5 bases at J, with 9 bases between the two ends. The CDR3 bases are TGTGCCAGCAGCCAGTCAGTGGAGACCCAGTACTTC. It yields the protein CASSQSVETQYF.

This clonotype was detected ten times or more. This sequence joins TRBV21-1 and TRBJ1-3; the table's TRBD1 call for D was not verified on the DNA. TRBV21-1 is given as a pseudogene. CDR3 length equals 16 residues. CDR3 sequence (DNA): TGTGCCAGCAGCCACACTCCGGGACAGAGGCAAGACACCATATATTTT. This encodes CASSHTPGQRQDTIYF.

The chain uses TRBV28 and TRBJ2-1, with 7 bases fitting TRBD1. The CDR3 totals 12 residues. In germline, CDR1 is MDHEN, CDR2 SYDVKM. V gave up 7 bases and J gave up 9 bases; unmatched junction bases: 6. CDR3 loop: CASMTGFGEQFF. CDR3 nucleotide sequence: TGTGCCAGCATGACAGGGTTCGGTGAGCAGTTCTTC.

This clonotype was picked up many times. The CDR3 region is CASRPSGGAGDTQYF. DNA of the CDR3: TGTGCCAGCAGGCCTAGCGGGGGGGCGGGAGATACGCAGTATTTT. The rearrangement joins TRBV7-8 to TRBJ2-3; the match to TRBD2 covers 12 bases. The CDR3 runs to 15 residues. The J segment lost 5 bases and the V segment lost 6 bases, leaving 6 bases of the junction unmatched. The germline gives CDR1 SGHVS, CDR2 FQNEAQ.

This clonotype was detected many times. The chain employs TRBV5-1 and TRBJ2-3; no definite D call. V was pared by 0 bases and J by 5 bases, with 13 bases between. CDR3 length equals 15 residues. The V gene's germline CDR1 is SGHRS and CDR2 YFSETQ. The CDR3 loop reads CASSLGLYSLDTQYF. CDR3 nucleotide sequence: TGCGCCAGCAGCTTGGGCCTCTACTCATTAGATACGCAGTATTTT.

The chain carries TRBV29-1 and TRBJ2-2, with D maybe TRBD2 (5 bases). This CDR3 is built from 14 residues. Trimming stripped 1 base from V and 4 bases from J, with 10 bases between. In germline, CDR1 is SQVTM, CDR2 ANQGSEA. The CDR3 reads CSVEVHAGTGELFF. Here the CDR3 DNA reads TGCAGCGTTGAAGTCCACGCGGGCACCGGGGAGCTGTTTTTT.

On this clonotype: Possible read error: a much larger clone is one base away. The genes are TRBV28 and TRBJ2-3, with a weak D call TRBD2 (5 bases). V was cut by 8 bases and J by 2 bases, with 17 bases left in between. The V gene's germline CDR1 is MDHEN and CDR2 SYDVKM. This CDR3 contains 15 residues. For the CDR3, the DNA is TGTGCCAGCTGTGAGGGCGGATGGTCCACAGATACGCAGTATTTT. Amino acid sequence: CASCEGGWSTDTQYF.

There are many counts of this clonotype. The chain carries TRBV5-5 and TRBJ2-1; D may correspond to TRBD1 or TRBD2 (5 bases each). CDR1 and CDR2 (germline): SGHKS, YYEKEE (reference sequence). The V gene lost 1 base and the J gene lost 1 base, with 9 bases spanning the gap. The CDR3 spans 15 residues. CDR3 sequence: CASSLRDASYNEQFF. The CDR3 nucleotides read TGTGCCAGCAGCTTGAGGGACGCTTCCTACAATGAGCAGTTCTTC.

This clonotype was detected ten times or more. The rearrangement joins TRBV20-1 to TRBJ1-1; D is unresolved. The CDR3 length is 13 residues. Trimming removed 3 bases at V and 1 base at J, with 9 bases between. Germline V gene data show CDR1 as DFQATT and CDR2 as SNEGSKA (reference sequence). CDR3 DNA: TGCAGTGCTAGTAGGCTGAAGAACACTGAAGCTTTCTTT. As protein: CSASRLKNTEAFF.

A note on this clonotype: This may be a read error, as it is one base from a much larger clone. The chain links TRBV5-4 to TRBJ1-1; D not resolved. This CDR3 contains 15 residues. From germline, CDR1 is SGHNT and CDR2 YYREEE (reference sequence). The CDR3 here is CVSSLEVGRSTEAFF. CDR3 DNA sequence: TGTGTCAGCAGCTTGGAGGTAGGAAGAAGCACTGAAGCTTTCTTT.

At least ten counts were recorded for this clonotype. This rearrangement joins TRBV2 to TRBJ2-7, with a weak D call TRBD1 (6 bases). Deletions cut 1 base from V and 3 bases from J, with 19 bases between. The germline CDR1 and CDR2 sequences are SNHLY and FYNNEI. The CDR3 has 17 amino acids. The CDR3 protein is CASSEESAWTANYEQYF. The CDR3 DNA is TGTGCCAGCAGTGAAGAGAGCGCGTGGACAGCGAACTACGAGCAGTACTTC.

This clonotype showed up many times. The chain uses TRBV12-3 or TRBV12-4 and TRBJ2-5, with TRBD2 as a possible D gene (7 bases). The V end lost 2 bases, the J end lost 5 bases, and 12 bases lay between the germline ends. This CDR3 has 14 amino acids. The CDR3 DNA sequence: TGTGCCAGCAGTTTACGAGGGGGAGGGGAGACCCAGTACTTC. This gives the protein CASSLRGGGETQYF.

This clonotype was seen at least ten times. The chain employs TRBV27 and TRBJ2-7, with a tentative D call TRBD2 (6 bases). In germline, CDR1 is MNHEY, CDR2 SMNVEV (reference sequence). V lost 5 bases and J 7 bases, leaving 15 bases between the germline ends. This CDR3 contains 13 residues. In nucleotides, the CDR3 is TGTGCCAGCAGTCCCACGGGGGTGGGGGAGCAGTACTTC. Its protein is CASSPTGVGEQYF.

This clonotype showed up many times. The rearrangement uses TRBV2 and TRBJ2-7; D may be TRBD1 or TRBD2 (5 bases each). V was clipped by 4 bases and J by 0 bases, with 10 bases between them. Germline values: CDR1 SNHLY, CDR2 FYNNEI. The CDR3 contains 14 residues. As DNA, the CDR3 is TGTGCCAGCAGTGGGGGGTCCCTCTCCTACGAGCAGTACTTC. Amino acids: CASSGGSLSYEQYF.

The chain employs TRBV5-4 and TRBJ1-6; 8 bases agree with TRBD1. V shed 4 bases, J shed 0 bases, and the junction held 9 bases outside the gene matches. This CDR3 has 18 amino acids. Per the germline V gene, CDR1 is SGHNT and CDR2 is YYREEE (reference sequence). In DNA form, the CDR3 reads TGTGCCAGCAGCCGAATCTTCCAGGGGGCCTCCTATAATTCACCCCTCCACTTT. Encoded protein: CASSRIFQGASYNSPLHF. Combining the CDR3 with reference TRBV5-4 and TRBJ1-6 gives the whole variable domain ETGVTQSPTHLIKTRGQQVTLRCSSQSGHNTVSWYQQALGQGPQFIFQYYREEENGRGNFPPRFSGLQFPNYSSELNVNALELDDSALYLCASSRIFQGASYNSPLHFGNGTRLTVT.

On this clonotype: Sequence at one end of the junction differs from germline and may be a read error. The genes are TRBV7-2 and TRBJ2-3; the D is unclear. The CDR3 length is 12 residues. CDR1 and CDR2 from the germline V gene are SGHTA and FQGNSA. CDR3: CANSPSTDTQYF. Here the CDR3 DNA reads TGTGCCAACAGCCCTAGCACAGATACGCAGTATTTT.

Points on this clonotype: Since a much larger clone is just one base distant, this may be a read error. The V gene is TRBV2, the J gene TRBJ2-1; perhaps TRBD1 as D (5 bases). Per the germline V gene, CDR1 is SNHLY and CDR2 is FYNNEI. V lost 6 bases, J lost 10 bases, and 10 bases lay in between. This CDR3 has 11 amino acids. CDR3 DNA sequence: TGTGCCAGCAGGACAGATTACGAGCAGTTCTTC. Translating it yields CASRTDYEQFF.

This clonotype was observed many times. The rearrangement uses TRBV13 and TRBJ1-1; 10 positions match TRBD1. The CDR3 spans 16 residues. The junction had 7 bases not matched to a gene; V was cut back by 5 bases and J by 1 base. Germline V CDR1 and CDR2: PRHDT, FYEKMQ (reference sequence). The CDR3 coding sequence is TGTGCCAGCAGCCCGACAGGGGGCGGAGGGAACACTGAAGCTTTCTTT. Amino acids: CASSPTGGGGNTEAFF.

This clonotype was observed at least ten times. The gene calls are TRBV6-2 or TRBV6-3 and TRBJ1-6; 8 positions match TRBD1. The CDR3 is made up of 15 amino acids. CDR1 is MNHEY, CDR2 SVGEGT, per germline. Losses at the gene ends were 7 bases for V and 7 bases for J; bases not matched to a gene: 9. The CDR3 is CASNLRTGPNSPLHF. The CDR3 DNA follows: TGTGCCAGCAATTTGCGGACAGGGCCCAATTCACCCCTCCACTTT.

This clonotype showed up many times. This chain uses TRBV28 with TRBJ2-3, with D possibly TRBD1 on 6 matching bases. Germline V gene sequence: CDR1 MDHEN, CDR2 SYDVKM. This CDR3 region has 17 residues. Trimming removed 4 bases at V and 2 bases at J, with 19 bases between. CDR3 sequence (DNA): TGTGCCAGCAGTTACCGGGACATCCAGGTCCCCACAGATACGCAGTATTTT. It yields the protein CASSYRDIQVPTDTQYF.

This clonotype appeared many times. The chain links TRBV29-1 to TRBJ2-5, with TRBD2 as a possible D gene (5 bases). V was shortened by 4 bases and J by 1 base, with 22 bases between the two germline ends. CDR3 length: 17 amino acids. Per germline, CDR1 SQVTM and CDR2 ANQGSEA. CDR3 amino acids: CSVGEDFGEWGQETQYF. In DNA, the CDR3 is TGCAGCGTTGGAGAAGATTTTGGGGAGTGGGGCCAAGAGACCCAGTACTTC.

This clonotype has ten or more counts. The J gene is TRBJ2-4, the V gene TRBV6-5, with D perhaps matching TRBD1 (6 bases). The CDR3 is made up of 21 amino acids. With 2 bases removed from V and 2 bases from J, the gap between germline ends came to 28 bases. Germline CDR1 reads MNHEY; CDR2 reads SVGAGI. The CDR3 DNA sequence: TGTGCCAGCAGTTACACTTTTTGGGACAAGGATCCCCCACGGCCCAAAAACATTCAGTACTTC. Protein: CASSYTFWDKDPPRPKNIQYF.

The chain is built from TRBV20-1 and TRBJ1-3; D ambiguous. Trimming pared 3 bases from V and 0 bases from J, leaving 3 bases between. The CDR3 length is 12 residues. Germline V gene data show CDR1 as DFQATT and CDR2 as SNEGSKA (reference sequence). The CDR3 reads CSASGSGNTIYF. For the CDR3, the DNA is TGCAGTGCTAGCGGCTCTGGAAACACCATATATTTT.

Many counts were recorded for this clonotype. The V gene is TRBV9, the J gene TRBJ2-1; 7 positions agree with TRBD2. This CDR3 has 16 residues. CDR1 and CDR2 from the germline V gene are SGDLS and YYNGEE. V lost 4 bases and J lost 7; bases outside the gene matches: 14. The CDR3 here is CASSPQIPGRGNEQFF. The CDR3 nucleotides read TGTGCCAGCAGCCCACAGATCCCGGGGCGGGGGAATGAGCAGTTCTTC.

This rearrangement joins TRBV2 to TRBJ2-7; possible D gene TRBD1, 6 bases. The V gene lost 5 bases and the J gene lost 6 bases, with 11 bases spanning the gap. Germline values: CDR1 SNHLY, CDR2 FYNNEI. This CDR3 has 12 amino acids. In DNA, the CDR3 is TGTGCCAGCAGTTTCACAGGGCTCGAGCAGTACTTC. The encoded protein is CASSFTGLEQYF.

This clonotype was seen ten or more times. This sequence joins TRBV5-4 and TRBJ2-2; 13 bases map to TRBD2. The CDR3 is 17 amino acids. Per germline, CDR1 SGHNT and CDR2 YYREEE (reference sequence). V dropped 3 bases and J dropped 3; count of bases not matched to a gene: 5. DNA for the CDR3: TGTGCCAGCAGCTCGGGACTAGCGGGGCTGGACACCGGGGAGCTGTTTTTT. Translation: CASSSGLAGLDTGELFF. Full variable domain (outside the CDR3, taken from reference TRBV5-4 and TRBJ2-2): ETGVTQSPTHLIKTRGQQVTLRCSSQSGHNTVSWYQQALGQGPQFIFQYYREEENGRGNFPPRFSGLQFPNYSSELNVNALELDDSALYLCASSSGLAGLDTGELFFGEGSRLTVL.